The clone carrying this TCR beta chain was counted at least ten times. V was shortened by 2 bases and J by 5 bases, with 9 bases between the two germline ends. This CDR3 is built from 13 residues. The germline gives CDR1 MNHEY, CDR2 SVGAGI. Alongside a J-beta primer mix, a sample-barcoded 5' primer served in a second PCR lasting 7 to 11 cycles. Via MiXCR, TCRdb re-called the 5' RACE reads, giving one row per CDR3 protein. The sample carries around 1,000,000 distinct CDR3 sequences, roughly 24% recorded once. These data are taken from a study of blood T cells in healthy people across ages. Study context: Researchers report that template switching captured about one barcoded beta molecule per two T cells.

These sequences were also reported in another study, on T cells of mothers and their children. That source notes: With the M1S primer of the second PCR, sample barcodes and 2-4 random nucleotides were added. Reads recorded for TCR beta CDR3 numbered over 9 million per mother and about 3 million per child.

The chain employs TRBV6-5 and TRBJ2-5; unclear D gene. Sequencing was carried out using blood. The sequence was obtained from a girl aged 2-10 years in good health. The CDR3 spells CASSYGLRETQYF. The CDR3 nucleotides read TGTGCCAGCAGTTACGGGCTACGGGAGACCCAGTACTTC.